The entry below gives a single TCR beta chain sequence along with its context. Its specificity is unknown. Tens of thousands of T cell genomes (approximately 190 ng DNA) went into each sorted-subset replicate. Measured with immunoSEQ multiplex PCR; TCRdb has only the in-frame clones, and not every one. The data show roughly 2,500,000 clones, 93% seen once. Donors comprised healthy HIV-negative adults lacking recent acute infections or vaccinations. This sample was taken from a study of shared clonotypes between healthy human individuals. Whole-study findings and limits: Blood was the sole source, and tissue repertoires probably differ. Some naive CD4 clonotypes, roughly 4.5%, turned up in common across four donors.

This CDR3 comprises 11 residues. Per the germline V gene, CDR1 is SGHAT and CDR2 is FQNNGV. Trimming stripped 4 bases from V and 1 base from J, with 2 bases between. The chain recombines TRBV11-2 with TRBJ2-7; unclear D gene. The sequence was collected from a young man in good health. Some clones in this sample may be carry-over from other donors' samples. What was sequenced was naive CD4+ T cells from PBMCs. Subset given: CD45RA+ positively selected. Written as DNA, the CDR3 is TGTGCCAGCAGCTGGTCCTACGAGCAGTACTTC. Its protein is CASSWSYEQYF.